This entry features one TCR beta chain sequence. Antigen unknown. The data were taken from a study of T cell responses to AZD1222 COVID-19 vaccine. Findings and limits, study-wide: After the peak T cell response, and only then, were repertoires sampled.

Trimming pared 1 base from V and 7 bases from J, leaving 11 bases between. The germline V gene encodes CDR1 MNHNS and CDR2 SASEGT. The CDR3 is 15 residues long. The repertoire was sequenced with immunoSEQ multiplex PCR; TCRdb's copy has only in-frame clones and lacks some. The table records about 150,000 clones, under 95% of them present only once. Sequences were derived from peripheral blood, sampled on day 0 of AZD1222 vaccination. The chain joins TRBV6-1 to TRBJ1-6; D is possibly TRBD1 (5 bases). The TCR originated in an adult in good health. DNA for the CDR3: TGTGCCAGCAGTGAAGAGCAGGGTAGGAATTCACCCCTCCACTTT. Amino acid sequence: CASSEEQGRNSPLHF.